Following are 2 T cell receptor beta chains from one sample sequenced in a study of blood T cell repertoires in COVID-19 (dated by TCRdb to the early 2020s). Library preparation employed the immunoSEQ multiplex PCR assay. The table comes from immuneACCESS by way of TCRdb, which keeps in-frame sequences with V and J called. Part of the clones is missing from these tables; in studies checked, under half for an unresolved V gene and the rest for unknown reasons. Recorded for this sample are some 270,000 clones; nearly 90% of them occurred a single time. The top ten clonotypes cover roughly 5% of the sample. The sample comprised peripheral blood. The receptor set was obtained from a middle-aged woman who had recovered from COVID-19.

This clone was seen only a few times. This chain uses TRBV6-6 with TRBJ1-2; possible D gene TRBD1, 6 bases. With 2 bases removed from V and 7 bases from J, the gap between germline ends came to 11 bases. Germline V gene lookup returns CDR1 MNHNY and CDR2 SVGAGI (reference sequence). This CDR3 comprises 13 residues. The CDR3 reads CASSYRQGFGYTF. The DNA for the CDR3 is TGTGCCAGCAGTTACCGTCAGGGGTTTGGCTACACCTTC.

J is TRBJ2-2 and V is TRBV11-2; TRBD2 aligns across 7 bases. The germline V gene encodes CDR1 SGHAT and CDR2 FQNNGV. J was trimmed by 0 bases and V by 0 bases; bases with no gene match: 4. The CDR3 spans 17 residues. CDR3 region: CASSLDRLAANTGELFF. CDR3 bases: TGTGCCAGCAGCTTAGATCGGCTAGCGGCGAACACCGGGGAGCTGTTTTTT. Full variable domain (rest looked up from reference TRBV11-2 and TRBJ2-2): EAGVAQSPRYKIIEKRQSVAFWCNPISGHATLYWYQQILGQGPKLLIQFQNNGVVDDSQLPKDRFSAERLKGVDSTLKIQPAKLEDSAVYLCASSLDRLAANTGELFFGEGSRLTVL.